This TCR beta chain is from a study of cytomegalovirus exposure and HLA in healthy donors. Study context: Inside one of the first data releases sat about 85 million unique TCRs taken from HLA-typed donors.

The PCR contained 60 Vbeta and 13 Jbeta primers. Using immunoSEQ multiplex PCR, the repertoire was profiled, and TCRdb retains in-frame clones only, with some absent. The table has almost 200,000 clones, roughly 83% seen once. This clone came up a few times. The sequencing input was PBMCs. The TCR sequence derives from a male donor in good health and CMV-seropositive.

In DNA, the CDR3 is TGCGCCAGCAGCCGACAGTTAGCGGATTCACCCCTCCACTTT. Its protein is CASSRQLADSPLHF. The chain recombines TRBV4-3 with TRBJ1-6; weak D call: TRBD1 (5 bases). V was pared by 4 bases and J by 8 bases, with 12 bases between. This CDR3 is built from 14 residues. Looked up from germline, CDR1 is LGHNA and CDR2 is YSLEER.